A selection of T cell receptor beta chains follows, all from one sample in a study of blood T cell repertoires in COVID-19. Method: immunoSEQ multiplex PCR; TCRdb's copy keeps in-frame clones and lacks some. The top ten clones hold around 17% of a sample with some 130,000 clones, about 80% of them seen once. Sequencing input: peripheral blood. The receptor set was obtained from a woman aged 50 to 60 with acute or convalescent COVID-19. Each CDR3 is given with its conserved first and last residue. A D gene is named only where the DNA matches it firmly. Size is omitted from some rows. Given values are once, few, many or a class for expanded clones.

v_call	clone_size	d_call	j_call	cdr3_nt	cdr3_aa
TRBV30	NA	TRBD1	TRBJ1-3	TGTGCCTGGAGTGTTACAGGGGTGCCAGGAAACACCATATATTTT	CAWSVTGVPGNTIYF
TRBV5-8	NA	NA	TRBJ2-7	TGTGCCAGCAGCTTGGCCGGAGGCTATGAGGAGCAGTACTTC	CASSLAGGYEEQYF
TRBV6-1	NA	NA	TRBJ1-5	TGTGCCAGCAGTGAAGTAGGCAGGGGCCATAGCAATCAGCCCCAGCATTTT	CASSEVGRGHSNQPQHF
TRBV5-1	once	NA	TRBJ1-1	TGCGCCAGCAGCCTGGCTAGAGGAGGGGCTGAAGCTTTCTTT	CASSLARGGAEAFF
TRBV2	once	NA	TRBJ1-1	TGTGCCAGCAGTGAAAGAATGGGGGGGAACACTGAAGCTTTCTTT	CASSERMGGNTEAFF
TRBV27	NA	TRBD2	TRBJ2-1	TGTGCCAGCAGTCCTAGCGGGGGGCAAAACAATGAGCAGTTCTTC	CASSPSGGQNNEQFF
TRBV6-6	once	TRBD1	TRBJ1-5	TGTGCCAGCGGGGACAGGGTAAACCAGCCCCAGCATTTT	CASGDRVNQPQHF
TRBV12-5	NA	TRBD1	TRBJ1-1	TGTGCTAGTGGTTTTGACCGGGACAGGGGGCTAAAGGGCACTGAAGCTTTCTTT	CASGFDRDRGLKGTEAFF
TRBV5-1	many	TRBD1	TRBJ2-7	TGCGCCAGCAGCTTGTCCCCGGGACAGGGTAACTACGAGCAGTACTTC	CASSLSPGQGNYEQYF
TRBV10-3	NA	NA	TRBJ2-7	TGTGCCATCAGTGATCCGCGAACAGGGAGTGGGGAGCAGTACTTC	CAISDPRTGSGEQYF
TRBV19	NA	TRBD1	TRBJ2-7	TGTGCCAGTAGCCCACCGAGGTCCCACTCGGGACAGGGAAGCTACGAGCAGTACTTC	CASSPPRSHSGQGSYEQYF
TRBV5-1	NA	NA	TRBJ1-1	TGCGCCAGCAGCTTGGAGCAGGGGATAAGGAACACTGAAGCTTTCTTT	CASSLEQGIRNTEAFF
TRBV9	NA	NA	TRBJ1-1	TGTGCCAGCAGCACACAGACGAACACTGAAGCTTTCTTT	CASSTQTNTEAFF
TRBV4-1	NA	NA	TRBJ1-6	TGCGCCAGCAGCCAAGATACAGGGAAGAGTCATTCACCCCTCCACTTT	CASSQDTGKSHSPLHF
TRBV6-2/TRBV6-3	NA	TRBD1	TRBJ2-3	TGTGCCAGCAGTCTCTGGGACAGGGAGACAGATACGCAGTATTTT	CASSLWDRETDTQYF
TRBV3-1/TRBV3-2	NA	TRBD1	TRBJ1-2	TGTGCCAGCAGCCTAAAGACAGGGCATGGCTACACCTTC	CASSLKTGHGYTF
TRBV30	NA	TRBD1	TRBJ1-2	TGTGCCGGGTTTAGAACAGGGGGTGCTAACTATGGCTACACCTTC	CAGFRTGGANYGYTF
TRBV5-1	NA	TRBD2	TRBJ2-1	TGCGCCAGCAGCTTGGTGCAAGCGGGGGGGCCATCGCATGAGCAGTTCTTC	CASSLVQAGGPSHEQFF
TRBV9	NA	TRBD2	TRBJ2-1	TGTGCCAGCAGCGTAGGACTAGCGGGGGGCCCGAACCGCTACAATGAGCAGTTCTTC	CASSVGLAGGPNRYNEQFF
TRBV19	NA	TRBD1	TRBJ1-2	TGTGCCAGTATCATCAAGACAGGGCCTAACTATGGCTACACCTTC	CASIIKTGPNYGYTF
TRBV7-9	NA	TRBD1	TRBJ2-2	TGTGCCAGCAGCACGGGACAGGTTAACACCGGGGAGCTGTTTTTT	CASSTGQVNTGELFF
TRBV19	NA	TRBD1	TRBJ1-5	TGTGCCAGTAGGGGGACAGGGGACAATCAGCCCCAGCATTTT	CASRGTGDNQPQHF
TRBV6-5	NA	NA	TRBJ1-1	TGTGCCAGCAGTTTTGACAGTTTAAGGGACACTGAAGCTTTCTTT	CASSFDSLRDTEAFF
TRBV5-1	NA	NA	TRBJ1-3	TGCGCCAGCAGCTTGGAGGCGGGTAGTTCTGGAAACACCATATATTTT	CASSLEAGSSGNTIYF
TRBV27	once	TRBD1	TRBJ1-2	TGCTCCCTCCGGGACAGGGAATCTCCTAACTATGGCTACACCTTC	CSLRDRESPNYGYTF
TRBV5-1	NA	TRBD1	TRBJ1-3	TGCGCCAGCTCGGCAGGGACAGGGGTTGGAAACACCATATATTTT	CASSAGTGVGNTIYF
TRBV15	few	NA	TRBJ1-1	TGTGCCACCAGCAGAAGGGGGAACACTGAAGCTTTCTTT	CATSRRGNTEAFF
TRBV7-6	NA	NA	TRBJ2-1	TGTGCCAGCAGCTTAGAACAGGGTATCCATGAGCAGTTCTTC	CASSLEQGIHEQFF
TRBV19	NA	TRBD2	TRBJ2-3	TGTGCCAGTAGTATAGGGATAGCTAGCGGGGGGTGGGCAGATACGCAGTATTTT	CASSIGIASGGWADTQYF
TRBV3-1/TRBV3-2	NA	TRBD1	TRBJ2-7	TGTGCCAGCAGCCAAAACAGGGGATTCGAGCAGTACTTC	CASSQNRGFEQYF
TRBV11-2	NA	NA	TRBJ2-7	TGTGCCAGCAGCTTAGTACAGGGCATCTACGAGCAGTACTTC	CASSLVQGIYEQYF
TRBV7-6	NA	NA	TRBJ1-6	TGTGCCAGCAGCGCAAGAACAGCAACTCAGTATTCACCCCTCCACTTT	CASSARTATQYSPLHF
TRBV12-3/TRBV12-4	NA	NA	TRBJ1-1	TGTGCCAGCACCTTGAGGGTAACTGAAGCTTTCTTT	CASTLRVTEAFF
TRBV6-6	NA	NA	TRBJ2-7	TGTGCCAGCGCAGGTTACGGGGGATACGAGCAGTACTTC	CASAGYGGYEQYF
TRBV10-2	NA	NA	TRBJ1-6	TGCGCCAGCAGTGAGGCGGGGGGAGGGAATTCACCCCTCCACTTT	CASSEAGGGNSPLHF
TRBV3-1/TRBV3-2	NA	TRBD1	TRBJ1-6	TGTGCCAGCAGCCCTCTAGGGGGGCGACAGGGATCACCCCTCCACTTT	CASSPLGGRQGSPLHF
TRBV9	NA	NA	TRBJ2-2	TGTGCCAGCAGCGCATCCCTAGCCCCCGGGGAGCTGTTTTTT	CASSASLAPGELFF